This T cell receptor beta chain originates from a study of yellow fever vaccine responses in identical twins (dated by TCRdb to about 2018). General notes on the study: The study precisely tracked vaccine-responding T cell clones in identical twins.

Of note for this clonotype: The antigen it recognizes is unknown. No base quality information exists; no much larger clone differs at one position.

Library method: RT-PCR. Sequencing relied on an Illumina HiSeq 2500. TCRdb passed the public sequencing reads through fastp at Q25 and MiXCR, retaining productive beta sequences. Each entry is one CDR3 protein sequence, shown with its most common DNA and genes. This sample gives a few thousand distinct CDR3 sequences in total; about 81% of them show up just once. In total, the top ten clones hold about 3.5% of the sample. CDR1 SQVTM and CDR2 ANQGSEA were looked up in the germline V gene. V is cut by 4 bases and J by 4 bases, and the space between the germline ends is 14 bases. The CDR3 numbers 14 residues from cysteine through phenylalanine. Only the CDR3 DNA is retained, 42 bases long and in frame from the first base. Results the study describes overall, beyond this receptor: According to the authors, in identical twins the way T cells responded to vaccination appeared partly convergent and partly personalized.

Recombination linked TRBV29-1 to TRBJ2-1; the D region possibly corresponds to TRBD1 (6 bases align). The TCR was taken from a woman aged 18-35 years who received the yellow fever vaccine. Donor details come from another sample of the same person, matched by shared clones. Sequencing used T cells from blood (PBMCs), unsorted or a sorted subset (not recorded which), obtained before or after yellow fever vaccination (not recorded which). The CDR3 is CSVVRGRGYNEQFF. The nucleotide sequence reads TGCAGCGTTGTCAGGGGAAGGGGTTACAATGAGCAGTTCTTC.